This T cell receptor (beta chain) is from a study of shared clonotypes between healthy human individuals. CDR1 is SNHLY and CDR2 is FYNNEI in the germline V gene. The CDR3 extends over 17 amino acids. V dropped 2 bases and J dropped 0 bases, with 14 bases sitting between them. Remarks on this clone: Antigen: not known.

Per sorted-subset replicate PCR, input was 200 to 250 ng DNA, representing tens of thousands of T cell genomes. Repertoires were generated with immunoSEQ multiplex PCR, while TCRdb's copy carries only in-frame clones and drops some. The sample contains more than 2 million clones, over 85% of which appear only once. The naive CD8 fraction comprised CD45RO-negative cells positively selected for CCR7 and excluded terminally differentiated effector memory CD45RA+ cells. Study-level points and caveats: Expectations were that clonotype sharing among donors would be affected by sequencing depth. Naive subsets tended to show greater estimated richness than memory subsets. Lower generation probabilities were found for non-shared clonotypes than for those shared by all four donors.

Sequenced material: naive CD8+ T cells sorted from blood. This sequence joins TRBV2 and TRBJ1-3; unclear D gene. The origin of this receptor is a man between 18 and 29 years old in good health. In DNA form, the CDR3 reads TGTGCCAGCAGTGAATCCCCAGGCGGGAACTCTGGAAACACCATATATTTT. Amino acid sequence: CASSESPGGNSGNTIYF.